This section outlines one T cell receptor beta chain sequence together with its context. This sample stems from a study of blood T cell repertoires in COVID-19. Whole-study context: In each case, the material was cDNA or gDNA derived from T cells, B-cell-depleted T cells, or PBMCs.

As originally analysed: Scientists estimated how many nucleated cells there were by amplifying reference gene primers. TCRdb's table, derived via immunoSEQ multiplex PCR, lists solely in-frame clones and lacks some. The DNA gave D and trimming, while V, J and clone size come from that table. Here the sample spans fewer than 350,000 clones, roughly 90% being singletons. Participants' own reports of clinical history determined their cohort assignment. The ends were cut back, 1 base at V and 2 bases at J, with 2 bases in the middle. Germline lookup yields CDR1 GTSNPN and CDR2 SVGIG (reference sequence). The CDR3 extends over 11 amino acids.

The chain employs TRBV30 and TRBJ2-5; D is uncertain. Sequencing was done on a sample of PBMCs or T cells enriched from blood (not recorded which). The receptor comes from a woman aged 25 to 39 who had been exposed to COVID-19. The CDR3 sequence: CAWSAQETQYF. The CDR3 region has the DNA TGTGCCTGGAGTGCACAAGAGACCCAGTACTTC. The whole variable domain, filled in from reference TRBV30 and TRBJ2-5, reads SQTIHQWPATLVQPVGSPLSLECTVEGTSNPNLYWYRQAAGRGLQLLFYSVGIGQISSEVPQNLSASRPQDRQFILSSKKLLLSDSGFYLCAWSAQETQYFGPGTRLLVL.